These T cell receptor beta chains were read from a single sample in a study of tumor-infiltrating lymphocytes in primary liver carcinoma. From the multiplex PCR reads, TCRdb called clonotypes with MiXCR, one entry per CDR3 protein. The repertoire includes about 200,000 distinct CDR3 sequences, about two thirds of them detected once, and approximately 6.5% sits in the top ten. The source material was peripheral blood. The receptors shown here come from a woman aged 60-75 years with primary liver carcinoma and hepatitis B virus infection. Each CDR3 is given with its conserved first and last residue. A D gene is named only where the DNA matches it firmly. Clone size is not always given. Where it is, it says once, few, many or a class for expanded clones.

j_gene: TRBJ2-2; d_gene: TRBD1; abundance: once; v_gene: TRBV11-2; CDR3nt: TGTGCCAGCAGCGTACCAAGGACAGGGGACACCGGGGAGCTGTTTTTT; CDR3aa: CASSVPRTGDTGELFF
j_gene: TRBJ1-4; d_gene: NA; abundance: NA; v_gene: TRBV29-1; CDR3nt: TGCGGCGTGGAACAGTATGGCGAAAAACTGTTTTTT; CDR3aa: CGVEQYGEKLFF
j_gene: TRBJ1-2; d_gene: TRBD1; abundance: few; v_gene: TRBV28; CDR3nt: TGTGCCAGCAGCCGCGGACAGGGAAGGGGCTACACCTTC; CDR3aa: CASSRGQGRGYTF
j_gene: TRBJ1-1; d_gene: NA; abundance: NA; v_gene: TRBV7-9; CDR3nt: TGTGCCAGCAGCCACCCGGGACATGGAAATGGTGAAGCTTCCTTT; CDR3aa: CASSHPGHGNGEASF
j_gene: TRBJ2-1; d_gene: TRBD2; abundance: many; v_gene: TRBV12-5; CDR3nt: TGTGCTAGTGGCCCGCATGGCGGGAGGGGTAGCTCCTACAATGAGCAGTTCTTC; CDR3aa: CASGPHGGRGSSYNEQFF
j_gene: TRBJ2-1; d_gene: TRBD2; abundance: NA; v_gene: TRBV5-1; CDR3nt: TGCGCCAGCAGCTTTACTAGCGGGAGGATTTCCTACAATGAGCAGTTCTTC; CDR3aa: CASSFTSGRISYNEQFF
j_gene: TRBJ2-1; d_gene: NA; abundance: NA; v_gene: TRBV10-2; CDR3nt: TGCACCAGCAGCGATCGGAGGCTCCTTTACAATGAGCAGTTCTTC; CDR3aa: CTSSDRRLLYNEQFF
j_gene: TRBJ1-2; d_gene: NA; abundance: NA; v_gene: TRBV28; CDR3nt: TGTGCCAGCGGCCTGGACACTCGTGGCTACACCTTC; CDR3aa: CASGLDTRGYTF
j_gene: TRBJ2-7; d_gene: NA; abundance: NA; v_gene: TRBV4-1; CDR3nt: TGCGCCAGCTGCCAGTCGTGGGGCTCCTACGAGCAGTACTTC; CDR3aa: CASCQSWGSYEQYF
j_gene: TRBJ2-7; d_gene: TRBD1; abundance: NA; v_gene: TRBV6-1; CDR3nt: TGTGCCAGCAGTGAAAGGGGGCAGGGGATGTCGGGTGGCTACGAGCAGTACTTC; CDR3aa: CASSERGQGMSGGYEQYF
j_gene: TRBJ2-2; d_gene: NA; abundance: NA; v_gene: TRBV6-5; CDR3nt: TGTGCCAGCAGACTATCAGGGACGAGCACCGGGGAGCTGGTTTTT; CDR3aa: CASRLSGTSTGELVF
j_gene: TRBJ2-7; d_gene: TRBD2; abundance: few; v_gene: TRBV7-8; CDR3nt: TGTGCCAGCAGCTTTGCGGGAGGGAGGTACGAGCAGTACTTC; CDR3aa: CASSFAGGRYEQYF
j_gene: TRBJ1-6; d_gene: NA; abundance: NA; v_gene: TRBV20-1; CDR3nt: TGCAGTGCTTGGGGCAGCTCCTATAATTCACCCCTCCACTTT; CDR3aa: CSAWGSSYNSPLHF
j_gene: TRBJ2-1; d_gene: NA; abundance: NA; v_gene: TRBV18; CDR3nt: TGTGCCAGCTCCCCTGCGGGCGGAAGCTCCTACAATGGGCAGTTCTTC; CDR3aa: CASSPAGGSSYNGQFF
j_gene: TRBJ2-4; d_gene: NA; abundance: many; v_gene: TRBV11-2; CDR3nt: TGTGCCAGCAGCGTTTTTGTGGGGGCGCTAACCAAAAACATTCAGTACTTC; CDR3aa: CASSVFVGALTKNIQYF
j_gene: TRBJ2-5; d_gene: TRBD2; abundance: NA; v_gene: TRBV12-3/TRBV12-4; CDR3nt: TGTGCCAACAGTTTACTAGCGGGGGAACAAGAGACCCAGTGCTTC; CDR3aa: CANSLLAGEQETQCF
j_gene: TRBJ2-3; d_gene: TRBD2; abundance: NA; v_gene: TRBV11-2; CDR3nt: TGTGTCAGCAGCTTACTAGCGGGAGGACACACAGATACGCAGTATTTC; CDR3aa: CVSSLLAGGHTDTQYF
j_gene: TRBJ2-2; d_gene: TRBD1; abundance: NA; v_gene: TRBV5-4; CDR3nt: TGTGCCGGCAGCGCGGGACAGGGGGACGGGGAGCTGTTTTTT; CDR3aa: CAGSAGQGDGELFF
j_gene: TRBJ2-3; d_gene: NA; abundance: NA; v_gene: TRBV11-2; CDR3nt: TGTGCCAGCAGTCCGACCCCCAGGGGCAAAGGAACAGATACGCAGTATTTT; CDR3aa: CASSPTPRGKGTDTQYF
j_gene: TRBJ2-7; d_gene: TRBD1; abundance: many; v_gene: TRBV6-7; CDR3nt: TGTGCCAGCAGCCAGCCCGGGACAGGTTTCCACGAGCAGTACTTC; CDR3aa: CASSQPGTGFHEQYF
j_gene: TRBJ1-1; d_gene: NA; abundance: NA; v_gene: TRBV29-1; CDR3nt: TGCAGTGTTGAATGGATTGGGGGGGTCGGGTCTCTCTTT; CDR3aa: CSVEWIGGVGSLF
j_gene: TRBJ1-4; d_gene: NA; abundance: NA; v_gene: TRBV11-2; CDR3nt: TGTGCCAGCAGCGAAACGGGTCATGAAGAAAAACTGTTTTTT; CDR3aa: CASSETGHEEKLFF
j_gene: TRBJ1-1; d_gene: TRBD1; abundance: NA; v_gene: TRBV30; CDR3nt: TGTGCCTGGAGTCTTACAGGGGTTACTGAAGCTTTCTTT; CDR3aa: CAWSLTGVTEAFF
j_gene: TRBJ2-7; d_gene: TRBD2; abundance: NA; v_gene: TRBV11-2; CDR3nt: TGTGCCAGCAGCTCGGGGGGACAGATAAGACTAGCGGGCTCCTACGAGCAGTACTTC; CDR3aa: CASSSGGQIRLAGSYEQYF
j_gene: TRBJ2-1; d_gene: NA; abundance: NA; v_gene: TRBV11-2; CDR3nt: TGTGCCAGCAGCCCCCGGGCGGGCAGAAACAATGAGCAGTTCTTC; CDR3aa: CASSPRAGRNNEQFF
j_gene: TRBJ2-7; d_gene: NA; abundance: NA; v_gene: TRBV7-8; CDR3nt: TGTGCCTGCAGCTTAGGCGGGACATTCTACGAGCAGTACTTC; CDR3aa: CACSLGGTFYEQYF
j_gene: TRBJ1-3; d_gene: TRBD1; abundance: NA; v_gene: TRBV4-1; CDR3nt: TGCGCCGGCAGCCAACGAACAGGGGAGGGAAACACCATATATTTT; CDR3aa: CAGSQRTGEGNTIYF